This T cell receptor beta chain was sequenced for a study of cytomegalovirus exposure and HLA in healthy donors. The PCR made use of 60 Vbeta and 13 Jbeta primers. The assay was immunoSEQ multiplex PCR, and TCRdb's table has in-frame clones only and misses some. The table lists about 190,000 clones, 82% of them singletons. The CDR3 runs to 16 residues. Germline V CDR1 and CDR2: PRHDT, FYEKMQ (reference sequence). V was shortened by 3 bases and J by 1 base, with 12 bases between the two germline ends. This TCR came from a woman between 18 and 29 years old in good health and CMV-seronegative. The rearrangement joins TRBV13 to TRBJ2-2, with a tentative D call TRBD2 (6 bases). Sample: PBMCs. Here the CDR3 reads CASSFGGAGNTGELFF. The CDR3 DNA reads TGTGCCAGCAGCTTCGGAGGGGCAGGGAACACCGGGGAGCTGTTTTTT.